This paragraph covers one TCR beta chain sequence. The data stem from a study of OX40 agonist ivuxolimab in advanced cancers. The CDR3 length is 14 residues. Trimming left V 5 bases short and J 0 bases short, with 11 bases between. Germline V gene sequence: CDR1 SGHTA, CDR2 FQGNSA. Profiling relied on immunoSEQ multiplex PCR, and the TCRdb table lists in-frame clones only, not all of them. The sample has 55,000 or so clones, about 86% seen once. The source of this sequence is an adult with an advanced solid tumor such as melanoma, head and neck, liver or kidney cancer. V gene TRBV7-2 combines with J gene TRBJ2-7; D is undetermined. This specimen was CD4+ or CD8+ T cells sorted from blood, taken in a trial of the OX40 agonist ivuxolimab. In DNA, the CDR3 is TGTGCCAGCAGCACCCTTTATGCCTCCTACGAGCAGTACTTC. Translated, it gives CASSTLYASYEQYF.